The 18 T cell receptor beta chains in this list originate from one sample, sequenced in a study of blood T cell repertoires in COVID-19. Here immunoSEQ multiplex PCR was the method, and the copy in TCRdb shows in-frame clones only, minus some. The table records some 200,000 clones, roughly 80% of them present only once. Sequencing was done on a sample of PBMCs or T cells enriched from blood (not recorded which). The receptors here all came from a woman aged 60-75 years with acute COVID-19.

The CDR3 bases are TGCGCCAGCAGCTCCCGTGTTACAGCGGGTCGCACAGATACGCAGTATTTT. Its protein product is CASSSRVTAGRTDTQYF. The chain recombines TRBV5-1 with TRBJ2-3; perhaps TRBD2 as D (6 bases). The CDR3 runs to 17 residues. Germline CDR1 reads SGHRS; CDR2 reads YFSETQ. Trimming took 3 bases from V and 1 from J, leaving 18 bases between them.

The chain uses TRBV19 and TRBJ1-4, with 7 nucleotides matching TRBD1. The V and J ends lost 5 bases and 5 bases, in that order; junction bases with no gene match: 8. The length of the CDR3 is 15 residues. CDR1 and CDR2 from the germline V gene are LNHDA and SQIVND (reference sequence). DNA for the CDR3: TGTGCCAGTAGTGCAACAGGGGCTTCGAATGAAAAACTGTTTTTT. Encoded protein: CASSATGASNEKLFF.

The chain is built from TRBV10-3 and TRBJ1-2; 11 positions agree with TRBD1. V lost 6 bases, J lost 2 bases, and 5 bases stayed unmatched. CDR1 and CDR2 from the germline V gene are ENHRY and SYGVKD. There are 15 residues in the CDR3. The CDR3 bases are TGTGCCATCAGCTTAGGACAGGGGGCCAACTATGGCTACACCTTC. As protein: CAISLGQGANYGYTF.

CDR3 in amino acids: CASSSRTKGAYNEQFF. CDR3 DNA: TGTGCCAGTAGTTCCCGGACGAAAGGGGCCTACAATGAGCAGTTCTTC. The V and J genes are TRBV19 and TRBJ2-1; tentatively, D is TRBD1 (5 bases). CDR1 is LNHDA, CDR2 SQIVND, per germline (reference sequence). Trimming shortened V by 5 bases and J by 2 bases, and 16 bases separated the two germline ends. The CDR3 is 16 residues long. The variable domain in full, with the rest retrieved from reference TRBV19 and TRBJ2-1, is DGGITQSPKYLFRKEGQNVTLSCEQNLNHDAMYWYRQDPGQGLRLIYYSQIVNDFQKGDIAEGYSVSREKKESFPLTVTSAQKNPTAFYLCASSSRTKGAYNEQFFGPGTRLTVL.

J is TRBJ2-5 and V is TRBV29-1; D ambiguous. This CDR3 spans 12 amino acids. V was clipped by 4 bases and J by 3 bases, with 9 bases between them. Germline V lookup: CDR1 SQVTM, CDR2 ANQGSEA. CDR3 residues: CSVVWQKETQYF. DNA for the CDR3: TGCAGCGTTGTTTGGCAGAAAGAGACCCAGTACTTC.

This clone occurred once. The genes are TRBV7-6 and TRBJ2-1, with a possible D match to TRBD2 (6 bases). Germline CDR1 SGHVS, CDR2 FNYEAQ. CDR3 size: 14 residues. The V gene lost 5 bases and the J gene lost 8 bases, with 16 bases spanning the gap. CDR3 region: CASSLGLSHDEQFF. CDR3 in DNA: TGTGCCAGCAGCCTGGGACTGTCCCACGATGAGCAGTTCTTC.

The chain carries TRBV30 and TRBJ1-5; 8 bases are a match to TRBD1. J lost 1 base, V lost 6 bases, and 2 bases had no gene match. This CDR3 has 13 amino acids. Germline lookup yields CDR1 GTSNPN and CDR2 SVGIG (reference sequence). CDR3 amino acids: CACNRGSNQPQHF. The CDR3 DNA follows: TGTGCCTGTAACAGGGGGAGCAATCAGCCCCAGCATTTT. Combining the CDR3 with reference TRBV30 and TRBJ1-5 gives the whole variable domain SQTIHQWPATLVQPVGSPLSLECTVEGTSNPNLYWYRQAAGRGLQLLFYSVGIGQISSEVPQNLSASRPQDRQFILSSKKLLLSDSGFYLCACNRGSNQPQHFGDGTRLSIL.

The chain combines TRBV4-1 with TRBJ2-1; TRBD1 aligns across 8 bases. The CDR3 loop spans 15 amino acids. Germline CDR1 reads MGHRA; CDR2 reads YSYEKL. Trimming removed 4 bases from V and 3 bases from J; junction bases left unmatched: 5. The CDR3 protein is CASSPGQVNYNEQFF. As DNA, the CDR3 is TGCGCCAGCAGCCCGGGACAGGTGAACTACAATGAGCAGTTCTTC.

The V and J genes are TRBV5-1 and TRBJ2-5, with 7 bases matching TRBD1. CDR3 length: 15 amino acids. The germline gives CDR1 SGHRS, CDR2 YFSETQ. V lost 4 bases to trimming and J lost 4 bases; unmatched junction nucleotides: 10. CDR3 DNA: TGCGCCAGCAGCCCGCGACAGGGTGGGGGAGAGACCCAGTACTTC. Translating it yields CASSPRQGGGETQYF.

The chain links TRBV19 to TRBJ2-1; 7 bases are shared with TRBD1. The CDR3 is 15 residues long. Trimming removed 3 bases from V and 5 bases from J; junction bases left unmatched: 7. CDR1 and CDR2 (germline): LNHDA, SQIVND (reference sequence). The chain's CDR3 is CASSIRQGNNNEQFF. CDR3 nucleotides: TGTGCCAGTAGTATTAGACAGGGCAATAACAATGAGCAGTTCTTC.

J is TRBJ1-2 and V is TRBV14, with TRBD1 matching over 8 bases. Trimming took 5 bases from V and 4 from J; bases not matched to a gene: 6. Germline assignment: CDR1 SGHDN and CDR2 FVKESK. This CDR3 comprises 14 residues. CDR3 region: CASSSWTGTYGYTF. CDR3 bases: TGTGCCAGCAGCTCGTGGACAGGGACCTATGGCTACACCTTC.

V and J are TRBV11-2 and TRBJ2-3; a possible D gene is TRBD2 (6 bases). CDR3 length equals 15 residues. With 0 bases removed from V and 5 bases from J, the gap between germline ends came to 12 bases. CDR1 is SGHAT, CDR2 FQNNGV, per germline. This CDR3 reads CASSLEVQAGDTQYF. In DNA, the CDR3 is TGTGCCAGCAGCTTAGAGGTCCAAGCGGGAGATACGCAGTATTTT.

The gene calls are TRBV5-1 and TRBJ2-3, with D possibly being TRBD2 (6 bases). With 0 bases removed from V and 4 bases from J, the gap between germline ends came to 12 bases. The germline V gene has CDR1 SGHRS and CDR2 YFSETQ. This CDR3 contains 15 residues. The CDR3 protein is CASSLGGTSSDTQYF. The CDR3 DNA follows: TGCGCCAGCAGCTTGGGGGGTACTAGCTCAGATACGCAGTATTTT.

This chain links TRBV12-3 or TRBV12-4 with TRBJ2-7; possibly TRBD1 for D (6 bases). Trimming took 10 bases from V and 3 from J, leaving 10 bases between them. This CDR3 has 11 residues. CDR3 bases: TGTGCCATCGGACAGCTCTACGAGCAGTACGTC. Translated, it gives CAIGQLYEQYV.

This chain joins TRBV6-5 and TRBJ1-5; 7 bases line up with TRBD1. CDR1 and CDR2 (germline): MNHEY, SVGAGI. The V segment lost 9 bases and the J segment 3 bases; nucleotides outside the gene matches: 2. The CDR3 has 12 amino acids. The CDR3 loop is CASGTVNQPQHF. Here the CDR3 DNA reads TGTGCCAGTGGGACAGTCAATCAGCCCCAGCATTTT.

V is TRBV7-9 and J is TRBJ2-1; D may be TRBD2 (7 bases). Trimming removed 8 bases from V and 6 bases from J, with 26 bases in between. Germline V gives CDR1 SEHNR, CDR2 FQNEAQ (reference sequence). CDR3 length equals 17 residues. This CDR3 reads CASPTETTGGPVNEQFF. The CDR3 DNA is TGTGCCAGCCCGACCGAAACTACGGGGGGCCCTGTCAATGAGCAGTTCTTC.

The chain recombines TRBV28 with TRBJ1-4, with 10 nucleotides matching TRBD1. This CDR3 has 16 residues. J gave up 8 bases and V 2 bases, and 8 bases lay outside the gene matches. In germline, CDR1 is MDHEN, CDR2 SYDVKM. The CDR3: CASSLVGDRGGEKLFF. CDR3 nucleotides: TGTGCCAGCAGTTTAGTGGGGGACAGGGGAGGCGAAAAACTGTTTTTT.

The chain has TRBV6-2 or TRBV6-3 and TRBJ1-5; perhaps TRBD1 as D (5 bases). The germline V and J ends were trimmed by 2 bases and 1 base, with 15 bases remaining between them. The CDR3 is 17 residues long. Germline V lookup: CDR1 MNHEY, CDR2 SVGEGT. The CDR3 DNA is TGTGCCAGCAGTTACCATAAAGACAGAGGAAGCAATCAGCCCCAGCATTTT. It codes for CASSYHKDRGSNQPQHF.